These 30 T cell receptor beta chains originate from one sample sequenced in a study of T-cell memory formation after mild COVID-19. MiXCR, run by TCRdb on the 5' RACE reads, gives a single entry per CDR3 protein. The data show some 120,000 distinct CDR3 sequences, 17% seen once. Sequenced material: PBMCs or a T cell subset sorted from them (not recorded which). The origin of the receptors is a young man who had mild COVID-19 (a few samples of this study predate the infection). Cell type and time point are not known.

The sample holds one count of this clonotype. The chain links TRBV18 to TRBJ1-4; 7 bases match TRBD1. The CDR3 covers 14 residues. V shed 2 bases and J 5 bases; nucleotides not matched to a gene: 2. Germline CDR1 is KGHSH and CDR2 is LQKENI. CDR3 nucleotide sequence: TGTGCCAGCTCACCAACAGGGGTAAATGAAAAACTGTTTTTT. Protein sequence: CASSPTGVNEKLFF.

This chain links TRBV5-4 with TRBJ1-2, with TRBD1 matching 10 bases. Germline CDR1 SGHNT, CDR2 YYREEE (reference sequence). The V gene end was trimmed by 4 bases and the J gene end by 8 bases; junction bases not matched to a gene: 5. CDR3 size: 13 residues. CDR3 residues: CASSPQGQGGYTF. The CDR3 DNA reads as TGTGCCAGCAGCCCCCAGGGACAGGGGGGCTACACCTTC.

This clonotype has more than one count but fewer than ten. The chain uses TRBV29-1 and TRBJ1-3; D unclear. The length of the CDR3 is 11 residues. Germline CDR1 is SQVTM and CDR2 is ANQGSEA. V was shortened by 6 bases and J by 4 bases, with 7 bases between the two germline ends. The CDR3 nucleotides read TGCAGCGTGCGCAGAGGAAACACCATATATTTT. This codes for CSVRRGNTIYF.

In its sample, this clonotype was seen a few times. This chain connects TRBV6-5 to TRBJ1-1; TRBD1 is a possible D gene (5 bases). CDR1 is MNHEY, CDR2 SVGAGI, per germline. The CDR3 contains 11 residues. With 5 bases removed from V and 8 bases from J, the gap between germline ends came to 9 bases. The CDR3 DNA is TGTGCCAGCAGTAACGGACACGAAGCTTTCTTT. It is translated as CASSNGHEAFF.

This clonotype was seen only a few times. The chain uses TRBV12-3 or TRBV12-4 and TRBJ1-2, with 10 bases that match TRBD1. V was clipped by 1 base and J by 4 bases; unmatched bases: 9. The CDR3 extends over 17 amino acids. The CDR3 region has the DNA TGTGCCAGCAGTTTAGAATCCCGGGACAGGGGACTCTATGGCTACACCTTC. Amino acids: CASSLESRDRGLYGYTF.

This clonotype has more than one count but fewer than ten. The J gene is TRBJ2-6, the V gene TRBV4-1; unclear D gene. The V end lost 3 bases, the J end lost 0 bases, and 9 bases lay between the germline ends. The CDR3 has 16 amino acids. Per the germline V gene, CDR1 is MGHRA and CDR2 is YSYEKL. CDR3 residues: CASSQGQGSGANVLTF. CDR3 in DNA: TGCGCCAGCAGCCAGGGCCAAGGCTCTGGGGCCAACGTCCTGACTTTC.

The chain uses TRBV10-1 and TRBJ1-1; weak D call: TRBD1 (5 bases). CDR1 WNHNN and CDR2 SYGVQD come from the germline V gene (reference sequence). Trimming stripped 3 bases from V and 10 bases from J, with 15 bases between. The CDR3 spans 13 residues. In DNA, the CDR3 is TGCGCCAGCAGTGATTCGGGTTCGGGGGTAGCTTTCTTT. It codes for CASSDSGSGVAFF.

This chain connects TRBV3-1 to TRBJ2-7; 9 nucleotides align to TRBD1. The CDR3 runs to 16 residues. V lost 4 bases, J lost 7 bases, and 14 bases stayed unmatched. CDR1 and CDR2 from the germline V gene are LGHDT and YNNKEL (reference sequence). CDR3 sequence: CASSRTAGQGVGEQYF. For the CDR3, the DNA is TGTGCCAGCAGCCGAACGGCGGGACAGGGAGTCGGGGAGCAGTACTTC.

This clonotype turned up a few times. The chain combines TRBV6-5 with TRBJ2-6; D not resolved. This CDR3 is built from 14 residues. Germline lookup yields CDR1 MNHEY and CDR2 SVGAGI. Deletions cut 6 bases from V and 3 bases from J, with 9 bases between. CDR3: CASRRAGGANVLTF. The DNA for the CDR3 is TGTGCCAGCAGAAGGGCAGGTGGGGCCAACGTCCTGACTTTC.

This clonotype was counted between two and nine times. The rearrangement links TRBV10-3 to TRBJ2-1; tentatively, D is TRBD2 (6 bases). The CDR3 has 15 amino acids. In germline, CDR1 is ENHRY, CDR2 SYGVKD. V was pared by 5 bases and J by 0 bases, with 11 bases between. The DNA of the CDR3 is TGTGCCATCAGTAGCGGGTTCCCCTCCTACAATGAGCAGTTCTTC. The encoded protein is CAISSGFPSYNEQFF.

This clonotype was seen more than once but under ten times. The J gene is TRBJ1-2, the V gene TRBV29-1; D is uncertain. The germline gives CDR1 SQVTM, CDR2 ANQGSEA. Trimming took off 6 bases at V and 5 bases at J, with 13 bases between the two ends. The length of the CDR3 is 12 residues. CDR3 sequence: CSVARTGYGYTF. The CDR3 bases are TGCAGCGTGGCGAGGACGGGGTATGGCTACACCTTC.

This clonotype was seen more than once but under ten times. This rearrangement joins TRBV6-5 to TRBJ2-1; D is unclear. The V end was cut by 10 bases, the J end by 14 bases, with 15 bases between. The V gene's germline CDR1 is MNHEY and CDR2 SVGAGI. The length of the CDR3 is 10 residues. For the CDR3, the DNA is TGTGCCACCGGACGCGCTTCGGAGTTCTTC. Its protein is CATGRASEFF.

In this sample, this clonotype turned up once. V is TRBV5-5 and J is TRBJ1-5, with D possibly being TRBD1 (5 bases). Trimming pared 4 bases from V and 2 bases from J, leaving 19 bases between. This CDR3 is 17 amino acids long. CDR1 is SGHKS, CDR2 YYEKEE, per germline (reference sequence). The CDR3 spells CASSGGTAGWGNQPQHF. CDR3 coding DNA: TGTGCCAGCAGCGGAGGGACGGCGGGTTGGGGCAATCAGCCCCAGCATTTT.

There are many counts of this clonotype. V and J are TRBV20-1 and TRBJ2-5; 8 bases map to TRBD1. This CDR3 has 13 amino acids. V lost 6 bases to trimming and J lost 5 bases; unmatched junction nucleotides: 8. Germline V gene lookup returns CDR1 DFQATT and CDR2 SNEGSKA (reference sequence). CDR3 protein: CSASDRALETQYF. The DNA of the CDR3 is TGCAGTGCATCGGACAGGGCATTGGAGACCCAGTACTTC.

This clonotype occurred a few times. DNA of the CDR3: TGTGCCAGCAGTTATTCCCGTCGAGGGGGAATGAACACTGAAGCTTTCTTT. It translates to CASSYSRRGGMNTEAFF. V is TRBV6-5 and J is TRBJ1-1, with D perhaps matching TRBD1 (6 bases). This CDR3 comprises 17 residues. The germline V gene has CDR1 MNHEY and CDR2 SVGAGI. V lost 3 bases and J lost 0, with 17 bases in between.

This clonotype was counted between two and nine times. CDR3 sequence reads: CASSKLAGGRNEQFF. CDR3 nucleotides: TGTGCCAGCAGCAAGCTAGCGGGGGGGCGGAATGAGCAGTTCTTC. The chain is built from TRBV7-6 and TRBJ2-1; TRBD2 matches at 12 bases. The length of the CDR3 is 15 residues. V lost 5 bases, J lost 7 bases, and 6 bases stayed unmatched. Germline CDR1 reads SGHVS; CDR2 reads FNYEAQ.

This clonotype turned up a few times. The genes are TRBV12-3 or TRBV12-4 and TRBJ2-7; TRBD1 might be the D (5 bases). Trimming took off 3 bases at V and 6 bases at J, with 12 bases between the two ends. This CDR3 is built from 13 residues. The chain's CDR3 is CASSFQGGFEQYF. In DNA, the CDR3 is TGTGCCAGCAGTTTCCAGGGCGGATTCGAGCAGTACTTC.

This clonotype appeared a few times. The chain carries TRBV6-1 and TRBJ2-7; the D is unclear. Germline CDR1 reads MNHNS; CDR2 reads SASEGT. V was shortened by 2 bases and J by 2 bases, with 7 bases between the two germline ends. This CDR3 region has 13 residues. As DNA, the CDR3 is TGTGCCAGCAGTGAACTACAGACCTACGAGCAGTACGTC. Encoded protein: CASSELQTYEQYV.

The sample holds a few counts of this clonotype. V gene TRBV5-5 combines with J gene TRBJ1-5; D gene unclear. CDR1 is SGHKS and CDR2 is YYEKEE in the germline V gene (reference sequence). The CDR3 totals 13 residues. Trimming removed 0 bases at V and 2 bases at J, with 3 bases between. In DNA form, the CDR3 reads TGTGCCAGCAGCTTGGATGGCAATCAGCCCCAGCATTTT. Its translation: CASSLDGNQPQHF.

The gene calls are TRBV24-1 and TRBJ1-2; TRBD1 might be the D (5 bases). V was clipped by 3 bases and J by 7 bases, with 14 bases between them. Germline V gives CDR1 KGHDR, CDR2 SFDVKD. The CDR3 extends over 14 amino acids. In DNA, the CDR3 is TGTGCCACCAGTGATCCGTCGGGGGTTGGTGGCTACACCTTC. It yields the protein CATSDPSGVGGYTF.

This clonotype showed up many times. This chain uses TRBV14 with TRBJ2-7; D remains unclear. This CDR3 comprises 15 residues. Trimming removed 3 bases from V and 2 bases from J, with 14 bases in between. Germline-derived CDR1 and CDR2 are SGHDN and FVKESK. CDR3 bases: TGTGCCAGCAGCCAGGGTGTCGCCAATACCTACGAGCAGTACGTC. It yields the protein CASSQGVANTYEQYV.

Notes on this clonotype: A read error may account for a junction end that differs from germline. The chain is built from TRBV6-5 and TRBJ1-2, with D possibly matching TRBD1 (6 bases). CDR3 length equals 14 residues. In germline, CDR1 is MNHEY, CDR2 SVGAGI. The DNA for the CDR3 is TGTGCCAGCAGTTACTCGGGGATACAGGGAGGCTATACCTTC. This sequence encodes CASSYSGIQGGYTF.

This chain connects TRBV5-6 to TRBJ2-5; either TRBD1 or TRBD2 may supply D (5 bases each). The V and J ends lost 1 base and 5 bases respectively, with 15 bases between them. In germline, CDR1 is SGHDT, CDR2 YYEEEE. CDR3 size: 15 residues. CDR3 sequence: CASSLLIRDAETQYF. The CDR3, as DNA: TGTGCCAGCAGCTTGCTCATCCGGGACGCGGAGACCCAGTACTTC.

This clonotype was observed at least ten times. The CDR3 coding sequence is TGCGCCAGCAGCCAGGGCTATGGAGATACGCAGTATTTT. It yields the protein CASSQGYGDTQYF. The chain has TRBV4-3 and TRBJ2-3; D gene ambiguous. The CDR3 spans 13 residues. Deletions cut 3 bases from V and 5 bases from J, with 9 bases between. Germline lookup yields CDR1 LGHNA and CDR2 YSLEER.

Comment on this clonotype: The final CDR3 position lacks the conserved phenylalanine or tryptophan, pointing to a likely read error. The CDR3 sequence: CASRESGTGSYNEQFL. CDR3 bases: TGTGCCAGTAGGGAGAGCGGGACAGGCTCCTACAATGAGCAGTTCTTA. V gene TRBV19 combines with J gene TRBJ2-1, with D possibly matching TRBD1 (8 bases). CDR1 is LNHDA, CDR2 SQIVND, per germline (reference sequence). Trimming cost V 6 bases and J 0 bases, with 15 bases left between them. The CDR3 extends over 16 amino acids.

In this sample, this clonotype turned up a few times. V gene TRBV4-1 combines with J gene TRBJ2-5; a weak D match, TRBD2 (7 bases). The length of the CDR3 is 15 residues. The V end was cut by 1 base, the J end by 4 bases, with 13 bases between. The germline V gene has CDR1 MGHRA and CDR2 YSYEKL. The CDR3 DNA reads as TGCGCCAGCAGCCAAGGTTCGGGGGGCCGAGAGACCCAGTACTTC. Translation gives CASSQGSGGRETQYF.

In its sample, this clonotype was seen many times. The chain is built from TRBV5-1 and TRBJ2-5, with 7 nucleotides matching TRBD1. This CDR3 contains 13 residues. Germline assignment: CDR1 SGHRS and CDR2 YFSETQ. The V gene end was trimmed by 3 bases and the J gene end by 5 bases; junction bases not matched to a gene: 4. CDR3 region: CASSSTGPETQYF. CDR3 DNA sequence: TGCGCCAGCAGCTCGACAGGGCCGGAGACCCAGTACTTC.

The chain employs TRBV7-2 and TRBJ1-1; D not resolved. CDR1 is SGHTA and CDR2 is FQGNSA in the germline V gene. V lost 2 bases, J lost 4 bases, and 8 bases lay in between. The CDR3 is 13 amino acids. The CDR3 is CASSLNSFTEAFF. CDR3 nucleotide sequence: TGTGCCAGCAGCTTAAACAGCTTCACTGAAGCTTTCTTT.

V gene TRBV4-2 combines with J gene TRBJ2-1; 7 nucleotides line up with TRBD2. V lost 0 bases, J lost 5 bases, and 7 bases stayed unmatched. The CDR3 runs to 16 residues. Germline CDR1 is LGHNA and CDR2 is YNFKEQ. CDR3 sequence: CASSQEAASGNNEQFF. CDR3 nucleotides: TGTGCCAGCAGCCAAGAGGCGGCTAGCGGAAACAATGAGCAGTTCTTC.

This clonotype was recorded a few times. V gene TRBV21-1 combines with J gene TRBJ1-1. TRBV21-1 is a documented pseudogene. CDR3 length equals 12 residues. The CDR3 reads CASSPWNGEAFF. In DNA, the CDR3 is TGTGCCAGCAGTCCGTGGAATGGTGAAGCTTTCTTT.